This record concerns one T cell receptor beta chain sequence. This clonotype was recorded a few times. Its antigen is currently not known. No qualities accompany the bases; no much larger clone lies one base away. The library was made by 5' RACE. TCRdb records Illumina HiSeq 2500 as the sequencer. A second about 7 to 12 cycle PCR used a sample-barcoded 5' primer and a J-beta primer mix. A template-switch 5' adaptor carrying 12 random nucleotides introduced a unique molecular identifier onto each TCR beta cDNA molecule. At least 2.5 million CDR3-containing paired-end reads were obtained from each sample. All of the RNA was converted into first-strand cDNA using the Mint cDNA synthesis kit, with a TRBC-specific oligonucleotide serving as the primer. Following uracil-DNA glycosylase treatment, all cDNA underwent a first 18-cycle PCR with the universal primers M1SS and BC2_uni_R. On the authors' methods: For normalization, 1 million high-quality reads, each with a distinct molecular identifier, were randomly selected from each sample. Instead of being binned into consensus sequences, reads that shared molecular identifiers were thrown out. CDR3 identification, clonotype clustering and error correction used MiTCR with a Q25 quality threshold and the strictest error-elimination algorithm. A nonparametric unseen species model with Euler transformation was used to estimate lower-bound total TCR beta diversity. In-frame beta chains were kept once TCRdb had trimmed the public reads at Q25 with fastp and called clones with MiXCR. When rows share a CDR3 protein, they turn into one entry using the most common DNA and genes. These V and J calls rely on TCRdb rather than the paper's analysis. The sample yields approximately 780,000 distinct CDR3 sequences; about 26% were counted once. The top ten clonotypes cover about 2.9% of the sample.

The 39 donors, aged roughly 6 to 95 years, were systemically healthy Caucasian individuals from Russia. Roughly 9 milliliters of peripheral blood were drawn from each donor into EDTA-treated Vacutainer tubes. Ficoll-Paque density-gradient centrifugation was used to isolate PBMCs, with at least 6.5 million per sample. Total RNA, at least 6 micrograms per sample, was extracted from PBMCs with Trizol reagent. For every donor, flow cytometry on a PBMC aliquot measured the percentage of naive CD45RAhigh/CD27high T cells. The sample comes from a study of blood T cells in healthy people across ages (dated by TCRdb to between 2015 and 2017). About the investigation overall: In model experiments, template switching captured about one uniquely barcoded TCR beta cDNA molecule for every two T cells. The donors were divided into four age groups: young (average around 15 years), middle-aged (about 39), aged (around 59) and long-lived (roughly 82). To track age-related changes in TCR beta repertoire diversity, the study relied on deep sequencing normalized with unique cDNA molecular identifiers. For two donors (one aged 18 to 30 and one aged 80 or older), the study analyzed two additional independent replicas of 1 million unique cDNA reads from the same blood draw.

Spanning cysteine to phenylalanine, the CDR3 consists of 16 amino acids. The CDR3 DNA has 48 bases and is translated from base 1. CDR1 SNHLY and CDR2 FYNNEI are derived from the germline V gene. At the junction V is shortened by 4 bases and J by 0 bases, with 16 bases in between. On the study overall, not on this receptor specifically: Because profiling used bulk unsorted PBMCs, naive and antigen-experienced compartments could not be compared conclusively. Because donor CMV infection status was unknown, age-related changes in expanded clonotypes were potentially confounded. Compared with the aged group, the long-lived group had more naive CD4+ T cells, fewer expanded clones and increased TCR diversity, suggesting age selection. Estimates of total diversity based on one million sequenced T cells were considered lower bounds and underestimates. There was a strong correlation between observed TCR beta diversity and the percentage of naive T cells measured by flow cytometry. Observed TCR beta diversity per million T cells fell roughly linearly with age, and a significant reduction was already apparent by age roughly 40.

Another study also made use of these data, one on T cells of mothers and their children. Taken from the second paper: Nine systemically healthy Caucasian individuals served as donors, namely three mothers together with their six children. cDNA synthesis consumed the entire amount of extracted RNA, loaded at approximately 1.5 ug RNA in each 15 ul reaction. In the second PCR, sample barcodes and 2-4 random nucleotides were introduced via the M1S primer. Over 8 million TCR beta CDR3 reads were obtained for each mother, and millions of reads were obtained for each child. Thymic selection shapes the output of TCR recombination in a similar way in related and unrelated pairs, and inherited differences have a minor effect. Normalized repertoire overlap in related mother-child pairs was always slightly higher than in unrelated mother-child pairs, but the difference was never significant. No persistent microchimeric T cell clones were detected, at a sensitivity of approximately 100 clones per million clonotypes. To look for features that set related mother-child pairs apart from unrelated individuals, the researchers ran deep NGS to compare the TCR beta repertoires of mothers and children. On average, the children were approximately 12 +/- 4 years old, while the mothers were about 40 +/- 4 years old. After adapter ligation was performed with NEBNext reagents, the libraries were sequenced on an Illumina HiSeq 2000 with 100+100 nt paired-end reads. To avoid cross-contamination, the mother libraries and the child libraries were prepared a month apart and sequenced in separate runs. For each donor, somewhere between 500,000 and 2,000,000 distinct TCR beta clonotypes were identified. Naive TCR beta clonotypes were estimated from low-frequency clonotypes matched to each donor's FACS-determined naive share, without sorting.

The V and J segments used are TRBV2 and TRBJ2-7; TRBD1 is a weak D gene call, 6 bases matching. The sample was blood. The TCR originated in a boy aged 5 to 17 in good health. The nucleotide sequence is given as TGTGCCAGCAGTGGGGGAACAGGGACCAGCTCCTACGAGCAGTACTTC. Translation gives CASSGGTGTSSYEQYF.